This T cell receptor beta chain was captured by sequencing in a study of T cells after posttransplantation cyclophosphamide. The study's findings and limits: Blood and skin or GI T cell repertoires showed limited TRB overlap. Donor-recipient repertoire similarity was low at 1-2 months, rising over year one. After PTCy, TRB diversity resembled that of CNI/methotrexate controls.

This clone appeared many times. What it binds is unknown. Data came from immunoSEQ multiplex PCR; TCRdb stores just in-frame clones and leaves some out. The repertoire yields more than 25,000 clones, none seen only once; the top ten contain around 1.4%. The related graft donor's blood sample was taken on the day of bone marrow donation. The CDR3 has 20 amino acids. Germline trimming cut 3 bases from V and 1 base from J; bases unmatched to any gene: 20. The germline V gene encodes CDR1 LNHDA and CDR2 SQIVND (reference sequence). The origin of this receptor is a man in his forties or fifties in good health, CMV-negative, and a related stem cell transplant donor. The chain couples TRBV19 to TRBJ2-5; 7 nucleotides align to TRBD1. The sequenced material came from PBMCs. CDR3 nucleotides: TGTGCCAGTAGTATTCTCGGGGCCAGATTTCGGGACAGCCTCCAAGAGACCCAGTACTTC. Translation: CASSILGARFRDSLQETQYF.